The 6 T cell receptor beta chains reported below all come from one sample, sequenced in a study of blood T cell repertoires in COVID-19. Produced via immunoSEQ multiplex PCR; TCRdb's table is partial and in-frame only. The table includes roughly 99,000 clones, 70% to 90% detected once. Material: peripheral blood. The receptors shown here come from a man aged 35 to 55 with active or convalescent COVID-19.

In this sample, this clone turned up once. The genes are TRBV5-6 and TRBJ2-1; 10 bases line up with TRBD2. The CDR3 is 15 residues long. Germline-derived CDR1 and CDR2 are SGHDT and YYEEEE. V lost 4 bases and J lost 8; bases outside the gene matches: 9. The CDR3 region has the DNA TGTGCCAGCAGCATGTGGTCTAGCGGGAGATATGAGCAGTTCTTC. Amino acid sequence: CASSMWSSGRYEQFF.

This chain joins TRBV7-3 and TRBJ2-1; 9 nucleotides match TRBD2. Germline V gene data show CDR1 as SGHTA and CDR2 as FQGTGA. V dropped 5 bases and J dropped 1; count of bases not matched to a gene: 3. The CDR3 has 15 residues. CDR3 amino acids: CASSRGLASYNEQFF. The CDR3 DNA sequence: TGTGCCAGCAGCCGGGGACTAGCATCCTACAATGAGCAGTTCTTC.

This sequence joins TRBV5-6 and TRBJ2-7, with 8 bases that match TRBD1. V lost 3 bases, J lost 3 bases, and 8 bases stayed unmatched. CDR1 is SGHDT and CDR2 is YYEEEE in the germline V gene. The CDR3 consists of 15 residues. The CDR3 here is CASSSWTGKGYEQYF. DNA for the CDR3: TGTGCCAGCAGCTCCTGGACAGGGAAGGGCTACGAGCAGTACTTC. Full variable domain (remainder filled in from reference TRBV5-6 and TRBJ2-7): DAGVTQSPTHLIKTRGQQVTLRCSPKSGHDTVSWYQQALGQGPQFIFQYYEEEERQRGNFPDRFSGHQFPNYSSELNVNALLLGDSALYLCASSSWTGKGYEQYFGPGTRLTVT.

J is TRBJ1-2 and V is TRBV4-2; 9 bases are shared with TRBD1. This CDR3 region has 16 residues. The junction had 3 bases not matched to a gene; V was cut back by 0 bases and J by 1 base. The germline CDR1 and CDR2 sequences are LGHNA and YNFKEQ. The DNA for the CDR3 is TGTGCCAGCAGCCAAGATCCGACAGGGGGTAACTATGGCTACACCTTC. It codes for CASSQDPTGGNYGYTF.

This clone has just a few counts. V gene TRBV25-1 combines with J gene TRBJ1-1; D perhaps matches TRBD1 (6 bases). Germline V gene lookup returns CDR1 MGHDK and CDR2 SYGVNS. The CDR3 length is 18 residues. V dropped 4 bases and J dropped 0 bases, with 21 bases sitting between them. Written as DNA, the CDR3 is TGTGCCAGCAGTGCGCCCCGACAACCAGACAGGATGAACACTGAAGCTTTCTTT. Its translation is CASSAPRQPDRMNTEAFF.

The genes are TRBV7-3 and TRBJ2-4, with TRBD2 matching 11 bases. Germline CDR1 and CDR2: SGHTA and FQGTGA. The junction had 17 bases not matched to a gene; V was cut back by 2 bases and J by 2 bases. This CDR3 is built from 21 residues. CDR3 DNA sequence: TGTGCCAGCAGCTTATGTGAGGGACTAGCGGAGGTAAGGCTATCCAAAAACATTCAGTACTTC. This gives the protein CASSLCEGLAEVRLSKNIQYF.